This T cell receptor beta chain originates from a study of human thymus T cells. Study results and limitations: Biased V and J segment usage appeared in thymus and peripheral blood. Thymic repertoires of unrelated individuals were reported in related research to overlap highly.

Thymus was obtained from resections taken during corrective heart surgery. Finnish infants who were healthy and having corrective surgery for congenital heart defects made up the donors. Libraries were prepared by immunoSEQ multiplex PCR; TCRdb keeps only in-frame clonotypes and omits some of them. The data contain about 78,000 clones, roughly 96% of them seen just once; the ten biggest clones take up around 0.03%. V was trimmed by 1 base and J by 0 bases, leaving 13 bases between them. The CDR3 contains 16 residues. Germline loops: CDR1 SGHVS, CDR2 FNYEAQ. Notes on this clone: What it binds is unknown.

The clonotype originates from a boy in the first two years of life with a congenital heart defect but otherwise immunologically healthy. Specimen: thymus tissue. V and J are TRBV7-6 and TRBJ2-7, with D possibly being TRBD1 or TRBD2 (6 bases each). The CDR3 nucleotides read TGTGCCAGCAGCTTAGTTTGGACGGGGGCCTCCTACGAGCAGTACTTC. It codes for CASSLVWTGASYEQYF.